A selection of T cell receptor beta chains follows, all from one sample in a study of blood T cell repertoires in COVID-19. The assay was immunoSEQ multiplex PCR, and TCRdb's table has in-frame clones only and misses some. The data hold roughly 76,000 clones, with around 85% observed a single time. The sequencing input was peripheral blood. The receptors were sampled from a young man with acute or convalescent COVID-19. Each CDR3 is given with its conserved first and last residue. D genes are given only for firm matches. Clone size is given for some rows only: seen once, a few or many times, or a class if the clone is expanded.

clone_size j_call d_call v_call cdr3_nt cdr3_aa
few TRBJ1-1 TRBD1 TRBV27 TGTGCCAGCAGTTGGGACAGGGGCGCTGAAGCTTTCTTT CASSWDRGAEAFF
once TRBJ2-2 NA TRBV9 TGTGCCAGCAGCGTAGAGGCCCATAGCGTTCGGGCCGGGGAGCTGTTTTTT CASSVEAHSVRAGELFF
NA TRBJ2-5 TRBD1 TRBV7-9 TGTGCCAGCAGCCAGGGACAGGGAGAGACCCAGTACTTC CASSQGQGETQYF
NA TRBJ2-5 TRBD2 TRBV7-2 TGTGCCAGCAGCTTGAGGACTAGCGGGACTCAAGAGACCCAGTACTTC CASSLRTSGTQETQYF
NA TRBJ2-2 NA TRBV11-2 TGTGCCAGCAGCTTAGGGACAAACACCGGGGAGCTGTTTTTT CASSLGTNTGELFF
NA TRBJ1-1 NA TRBV28 TGTGCCAGCAGTCCCGCGGGGATGAACACTGAAGCTTTCTTT CASSPAGMNTEAFF
once TRBJ2-7 NA TRBV24-1 TGTGCCACCAGTGACCCCTCCAGCGGTAAGCTCTACGAGCAGTACTTC CATSDPSSGKLYEQYF
NA TRBJ1-1 NA TRBV28 TGTGCCAGCAGTACGCCCGGGGTCGCGAGGAACACTGAAGCTTTCTTT CASSTPGVARNTEAFF
once TRBJ1-2 NA TRBV9 TGTGCCAGTTACGGCTATGGCTACACCTTC CASYGYGYTF
NA TRBJ1-5 NA TRBV5-1 TGCGCCAGCCACCCGCGGTTAAGGAGCAATCAGCCCCAGCATTTT CASHPRLRSNQPQHF
NA TRBJ2-1 TRBD1 TRBV7-3 TGTGCCAGCAGCTTATTAGTCCGGGGACAGAGCTCCTACAATGAGCAGTTCTTC CASSLLVRGQSSYNEQFF
NA TRBJ2-7 TRBD2 TRBV6-2/TRBV6-3 TGTGCCAGCAGTTACTCGAGCGGGGTGGTCTACAACGAGCAGTACTTC CASSYSSGVVYNEQYF
NA TRBJ1-5 NA TRBV27 TGTGCCAGCAGTTCCCGGTCCAGCAATCAGCCCCAGCATTTT CASSSRSSNQPQHF
NA TRBJ2-5 NA TRBV3-1/TRBV3-2 TGTGCCAGCAGCCCCCCTGGGGCCAGGGGCAAGACCCAGTACTTC CASSPPGARGKTQYF
NA TRBJ2-1 TRBD2 TRBV7-2 TGTGCCAGCAGCTTAGGGACTAGCGGGAACGTCGAGCAGTTCTTC CASSLGTSGNVEQFF
NA TRBJ2-7 NA TRBV28 TGTGCCAGCAGTTCCCCGGGACTCCTCTACGAGCAGTACTTC CASSSPGLLYEQYF
NA TRBJ2-3 NA TRBV9 TGTGCCAGCAGCGGCCCACAGGGCCAGACGCAGTATTTT CASSGPQGQTQYF
NA TRBJ2-5 TRBD2 TRBV4-1 TGCGCCAGCAGCCAGGTGGGAGGGCCTTGGGAGACCCAGTACTTC CASSQVGGPWETQYF
NA TRBJ1-2 TRBD1 TRBV29-1 TGCAGCGTGAGACACCGGGACAGGGGAGGTATCTATGGCTACACCTTC CSVRHRDRGGIYGYTF
once TRBJ1-1 NA TRBV7-2 TGTGCCAGCAGCCATGGTAGCTTTACGGCGGGAGACACTGAAGCTTTCTTT CASSHGSFTAGDTEAFF
large TRBJ2-3 TRBD1 TRBV7-3 TGTGCCAGCAGCTTAATCGGCAGGGGGATGGAAGATACGCAGTATTTT CASSLIGRGMEDTQYF
once TRBJ2-7 NA TRBV7-2 TGTGCCAGCAGAACAGATCCCTACGAGCAGTACTTC CASRTDPYEQYF
NA TRBJ2-3 TRBD2 TRBV2 TGTGCCAGCAGGGATCCAGCGGGAAGCACAGATACGCAGTATTTT CASRDPAGSTDTQYF
NA TRBJ2-3 NA TRBV30 TGTGCCTGGAGTGGGCCCGAGACTCGCAATACGCAGTATTTT CAWSGPETRNTQYF